The clone carrying this TCR beta chain was seen only a few times. What it binds is unknown. This specimen belongs to a study of blood T cells in healthy people across ages. The second PCR ran about 6 to 12 cycles with a sample-barcoded 5' primer and J-beta primers. TCRdb itself ran the 5' RACE reads through MiXCR, one entry per CDR3 protein. The sample has some 930,000 distinct CDR3 sequences; 25% to 30% are singletons. The CDR3 length is 15 residues. V was pared by 0 bases and J by 4 bases, with 10 bases between. Germline CDR1 LGHNT, CDR2 FRNRAP. Study outcomes and limitations: Per million T cells, the diversity of TCR beta decreased roughly linearly as age advanced.

These data were likewise used in another study, on T cells of mothers and their children.

The chain is built from TRBV12-5 and TRBJ2-1; D not certain. Sequences were obtained from blood. This receptor was identified in a woman aged 40 to 50 in good health. This chain's CDR3 is CASGLVLGPYNEQFF. In DNA, the CDR3 is TGTGCTAGTGGTTTGGTACTTGGTCCATACAATGAGCAGTTCTTC. The whole variable domain, filled in from reference TRBV12-5 and TRBJ2-1, reads DARVTQTPRHKVTEMGQEVTMRCQPILGHNTVFWYRQTMMQGLELLAYFRNRAPLDDSGMPKDRFSAEMPDATLATLKIQPSEPRDSAVYFCASGLVLGPYNEQFFGPGTRLTVL.